The entry that follows covers one T cell receptor beta chain sequence. What it binds is unknown. The data originate from a study of T cell repertoires in cytomegalovirus infection. Study-level information: HLA-B-restricted CMV epitopes that are well studied, plus recently identified HLA-C-restricted ones, were used by the study. Points from the study as a whole: The study found HLA-C-restricted CMV-specific TCR beta clonotypes dominating the ex vivo response.

In TCRdb, the reads were re-called with MiXCR into one record per CDR3 protein. Altogether around 58,000 distinct CDR3 sequences are present, 20% to 25% being singletons, with the ten largest covering about 69%. CDR1 is SEHNR, CDR2 FQNEAQ, per germline (reference sequence). J gave up 0 bases and V 5 bases, and 8 bases lay outside the gene matches. The CDR3 spans 16 residues. This material consisted of CD8+ T cells from cultured PBMCs, taken from culture after CMV antigen stimulation. The chain is built from TRBV7-9 and TRBJ1-2, with 8 bases matching TRBD1. The source is a human donor in good health (CMV status not recorded). Some clones in this sample may be carry-over from other donors' samples. CDR3 DNA: TGTGCCAGCAGCCGCCCTGACAGGGGAGCTAACTATGGCTACACCTTC. Translating gives CASSRPDRGANYGYTF.